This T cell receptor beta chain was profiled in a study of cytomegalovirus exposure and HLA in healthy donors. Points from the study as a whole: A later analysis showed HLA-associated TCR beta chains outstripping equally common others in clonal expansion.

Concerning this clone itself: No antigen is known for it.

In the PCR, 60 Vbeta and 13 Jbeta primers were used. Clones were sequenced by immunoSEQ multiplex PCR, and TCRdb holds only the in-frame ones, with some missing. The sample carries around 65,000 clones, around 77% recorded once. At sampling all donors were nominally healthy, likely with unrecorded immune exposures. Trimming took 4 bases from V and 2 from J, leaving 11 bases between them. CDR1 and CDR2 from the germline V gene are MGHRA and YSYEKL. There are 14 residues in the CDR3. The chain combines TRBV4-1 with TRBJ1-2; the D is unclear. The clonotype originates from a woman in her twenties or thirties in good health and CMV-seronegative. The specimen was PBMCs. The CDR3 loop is CASSRPDTNYGYTF. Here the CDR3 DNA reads TGCGCCAGCAGCCGACCCGACACCAACTATGGCTACACCTTC.